The clone carrying this T cell receptor (beta chain) was counted only a few times. The antigen is unknown. The data belong to a study of molecular identifiers for immune sequencing clone quantification. Across the whole study: Replicates partitioned RNA from approximately 22,000 or 94,000 naive CD8 cells into five parts, sequencing four.

Previously published methods and listed TCR primers were used for the bulk TCR libraries. TCRdb passed the PCR reads through MiXCR, listing each CDR3 protein once. The sample holds some 320,000 distinct CDR3 sequences, about 20% seen once. For naive CD8 T cells, sorting used the CD8+CD4-CCR7+CD45RA+ phenotype. Whole-study results and caveats: Whereas naive cells kept under 1% of molecules in clones above 20 RNA copies, such clones held over 99% in effectors.

The source material was naive CD8+ T cells from blood, with Jurkat cell RNA spiked in. Subset: FACS-sorted CD8+CD4-CCR7+CD45RA+ naive T cells. This clonotype originated in a human donor in good health. Some libraries in this study had Jurkat cell RNA spiked in.

CDR3 sequence reads: CAIILAGGPRTQYF. As DNA, the CDR3 is TGTGCCATCATTCTAGCGGGGGGGCCCCGTACGCAGTATTTT. This chain connects TRBV2 to TRBJ2-3, with 12 bases lining up with TRBD2. Germline CDR1 is SNHLY and CDR2 is FYNNEI. The trim removed 10 bases at V and 8 bases at J, leaving 10 bases unmatched. There are 14 residues in the CDR3.